This entry lists 31 T cell receptor beta chains sequenced from one sample in a study of beta chain features in type 1 diabetes (dated by TCRdb to 2017 to 2018). The library was obtained by the immunoSEQ multiplex PCR assay. All of the isolated RNA was reverse transcribed with the High Capacity cDNA Reverse Transcription Kit, so expressed TCRB transcripts were sequenced. TCRdb took this table from immuneACCESS and kept in-frame rearrangements with V and J called. Such tables lack part of the clones; where checked against another copy, unresolved V genes explain under half of the gap, and the rest is unexplained. Recorded for this sample are 620,000 or so clones; roughly a sixth of them occurred a single time. Together, the top ten hold about 0.086% of the sample. Sequencing input: naive CD4+ T cells from blood. The cell subset or site label on this specimen signifies: true naive CD4+ T cells. These receptors were obtained from a man between 18 and 35 years old in good health.

The V and J genes are TRBV6-5 and TRBJ2-7; 7 positions agree with TRBD2. The CDR3 is made up of 16 amino acids. V lost 3 bases to trimming and J lost 0 bases; unmatched junction nucleotides: 8. CDR1 MNHEY and CDR2 SVGAGI come from the germline V gene. The CDR3 DNA follows: TGTGCCAGCAGTTATGCTCGAGCGGGGAGCTCCTACGAGCAGTACTTC. Translating it yields CASSYARAGSSYEQYF.

The gene calls are TRBV10-3 and TRBJ2-2; possible D gene TRBD1, 6 bases. Germline V gene data show CDR1 as ENHRY and CDR2 as SYGVKD. The CDR3 contains 13 residues. Trimming removed 8 bases at V and 0 bases at J, with 7 bases between. The CDR3 sequence is CAIGGANTGELFF. Here the CDR3 DNA reads TGTGCCATCGGGGGCGCGAACACCGGGGAGCTGTTTTTT.

The chain recombines TRBV4-2 with TRBJ2-7; 7 nucleotides agree with TRBD1. The CDR3 covers 20 residues. V dropped 1 base and J dropped 0; count of bases not matched to a gene: 18. Germline CDR1 LGHNA, CDR2 YNFKEQ. The CDR3 is CASSQGPSPGGRQSSYEQYF. In DNA, the CDR3 is TGTGCCAGCAGCCAAGGCCCGTCCCCAGGGGGACGCCAAAGCTCCTACGAGCAGTACTTC.

This clone was observed a few times. V and J are TRBV18 and TRBJ1-5, with D tentatively TRBD1 (5 bases). V was trimmed by 3 bases and J by 2 bases, leaving 14 bases between them. The CDR3 is 16 amino acids. Germline CDR1 and CDR2: KGHSH and LQKENI. The CDR3 here is CASSPPGRGGNQPQHF. The DNA for the CDR3 is TGTGCCAGCTCACCTCCGGGACGAGGGGGCAATCAGCCCCAGCATTTT.

This clone appeared a few times. The chain joins TRBV6-5 to TRBJ2-3, with D perhaps matching TRBD1 or TRBD2 (6 bases each). Germline V CDR1 and CDR2: MNHEY, SVGAGI. The CDR3 loop spans 13 amino acids. CDR3 in amino acids: CASRTGATDTQYF. Written as DNA, the CDR3 is TGTGCAAGCCGGACGGGGGCCACAGATACGCAGTATTTT.

V gene TRBV7-9 combines with J gene TRBJ1-2; D unresolved. The V end was cut by 5 bases, the J end by 8 bases, with 21 bases between. The CDR3 is 15 amino acids. Germline V lookup: CDR1 SEHNR, CDR2 FQNEAQ (reference sequence). In DNA, the CDR3 is TGTGCCAGCAGCCGAGAGGTATTGGGCTTTGGCGGCTACACCTTC. Amino acid sequence: CASSREVLGFGGYTF.

The chain carries TRBV2 and TRBJ2-1; D is unresolved. The CDR3 is 15 residues long. Looked up from germline, CDR1 is SNHLY and CDR2 is FYNNEI. V gave up 2 bases and J gave up 2 bases, with 10 bases separating them. DNA of the CDR3: TGTGCCAGCAGTGAATATAGCCACCCCTACAATGAGCAGTTCTTC. Protein sequence: CASSEYSHPYNEQFF.

Notes on this clone: This CDR3 is also generated by other DNA sequences in the sample. The chain employs TRBV28 and TRBJ1-2; D gene uncertain. With 6 bases removed from V and 5 bases from J, the gap between germline ends came to 13 bases. From germline, CDR1 is MDHEN and CDR2 SYDVKM. The CDR3 length is 13 residues. CDR3: CASSPPGGYGYTF. For the CDR3, the DNA is TGTGCCAGCAGCCCCCCGGGTGGGTATGGCTACACCTTC.

This clone occurred a few times. The gene calls are TRBV5-4 and TRBJ1-1; 7 positions match TRBD1. V shed 5 bases and J 1 base; nucleotides not matched to a gene: 5. The CDR3 loop spans 14 amino acids. CDR1 is SGHNT, CDR2 YYREEE, per germline (reference sequence). Here the CDR3 DNA reads TGTGCCAGCAGAACCGGGACAGAGAACACTGAAGCTTTCTTT. Protein sequence: CASRTGTENTEAFF.

The V gene is TRBV5-4, the J gene TRBJ2-7, with TRBD2 matching over 8 bases. The CDR3 covers 16 residues. Trimming cost V 0 bases and J 3 bases; bases outside gene matches: 8. The germline V gene has CDR1 SGHNT and CDR2 YYREEE (reference sequence). CDR3 region: CASSLDSSGSLYEQYF. The CDR3 DNA follows: TGTGCCAGCAGCTTGGATTCCAGCGGGAGCCTCTACGAGCAGTACTTC.

This clone was seen a few times. The chain has TRBV7-9 and TRBJ2-1; 13 nucleotides line up with TRBD2. With V trimmed by 6 bases and J by 7 bases, 3 bases remained unmatched. This CDR3 is 14 amino acids long. Per germline, CDR1 SEHNR and CDR2 FQNEAQ (reference sequence). CDR3 in amino acids: CASRTSGRGNEQFF. The CDR3 DNA is TGTGCCAGCAGAACTAGCGGGAGGGGAAATGAGCAGTTCTTC.

On this clone itself: The same CDR3 can be traced to other DNA sequences in this sample. The chain uses TRBV10-3 and TRBJ1-5; D uncertain. Germline values: CDR1 ENHRY, CDR2 SYGVKD. The CDR3 length is 12 residues. The V gene lost 6 bases and the J gene lost 0 bases, with 3 bases spanning the gap. In nucleotides, the CDR3 is TGTGCCATCAGGGATAGCAATCAGCCCCAGCATTTT. Translating it yields CAIRDSNQPQHF.

The chain is built from TRBV9 and TRBJ2-7; the match to TRBD2 covers 7 bases. The CDR3 is 15 residues long. After removal of 0 bases from V and 5 bases from J, the junction contained 8 bases not matched to a gene. Germline CDR1 is SGDLS and CDR2 is YYNGEE. The CDR3 DNA sequence: TGTGCCAGCAGCGTAGGGGCAGGGAGGGCTGACGAGCAGTACTTC. This codes for CASSVGAGRADEQYF.

The chain recombines TRBV9 with TRBJ1-2, with D maybe TRBD1 (5 bases). V was shortened by 0 bases and J by 4 bases, with 16 bases between the two germline ends. Germline V gene lookup returns CDR1 SGDLS and CDR2 YYNGEE. The CDR3 runs 16 residues. The CDR3 loop is CASSVGGPTVAYGYTF. In DNA form, the CDR3 reads TGTGCCAGCAGCGTAGGGGGACCAACAGTGGCCTATGGCTACACCTTC.

The V and J genes are TRBV5-4 and TRBJ2-7; no clear D. V lost 6 bases and J lost 2, with 15 bases in between. Germline CDR1 is SGHNT and CDR2 is YYREEE (reference sequence). This CDR3 comprises 14 residues. The CDR3 coding sequence is TGTGCCAGCACCCCACAGACTGGCCCCTACGAGCAGTACTTC. It codes for CASTPQTGPYEQYF.

This clone showed up just a few times. CDR3 in DNA: TGTGCCAGCTCCGGAATCACCTACGAGCAGTACTTC. Translating it yields CASSGITYEQYF. V is TRBV18 and J is TRBJ2-7; D gene uncertain. The CDR3 runs to 12 residues. The V gene's germline CDR1 is KGHSH and CDR2 LQKENI. Trimming stripped 6 bases from V and 2 bases from J, with 8 bases between.

Only a few counts were recorded for this clone. The V and J genes are TRBV12-5 and TRBJ1-1, with D uncertain. Germline CDR1 is LGHNT and CDR2 is FRNRAP. The CDR3 contains 11 residues. V was shortened by 6 bases and J by 11 bases, with 13 bases between the two germline ends. CDR3: CASGIRPGAFF. The CDR3 DNA reads TGTGCTAGTGGGATCCGACCGGGGGCTTTCTTT.

The chain links TRBV9 to TRBJ2-2; 7 bases align to TRBD1. The CDR3 is 16 residues long. The V and J ends lost 0 bases and 2 bases, in that order; junction bases with no gene match: 4. In germline, CDR1 is SGDLS, CDR2 YYNGEE. The CDR3 DNA sequence: TGTGCCAGCAGCGTAGTACCAGGGGGAAACACCGGGGAGCTGTTTTTT. This gives the protein CASSVVPGGNTGELFF.

This chain uses TRBV2 with TRBJ1-2, with 8 bases fitting TRBD1. The germline gives CDR1 SNHLY, CDR2 FYNNEI. The junction had 4 bases not matched to a gene; V was cut back by 6 bases and J by 4 bases. The CDR3 is made up of 13 amino acids. The CDR3 protein is CASSTGTGYGYTF. Here the CDR3 DNA reads TGTGCCAGCAGCACCGGGACAGGCTATGGCTACACCTTC.

A remark on this clone: At one end the junction does not follow the germline gene, possibly because of a read error. Other DNA sequences from this sample encode an identical CDR3 as well. V gene TRBV7-9 combines with J gene TRBJ1-4; D uncertain. The CDR3 runs 15 residues. CDR1 and CDR2 (germline): SEHNR, FQNEAQ (reference sequence). CDR3 protein: CASSALLTGNEKLFF. The CDR3 nucleotides read TGTGCCAGCAGCGCCCTCCTGACGGGGAATGAAAAACTGTTTTTC.

The table lists this clone with a few counts. This sequence joins TRBV4-3 and TRBJ2-7; D perhaps matches TRBD2 (6 bases). V dropped 2 bases and J dropped 0 bases, with 14 bases sitting between them. Germline assignment: CDR1 LGHNA and CDR2 YSLEER. This CDR3 is 16 amino acids long. The CDR3 here is CASSQQPVGGSYEQYF. CDR3 bases: TGCGCCAGCAGCCAACAGCCTGTCGGGGGCTCCTACGAGCAGTACTTC.

This clone was seen a handful of times. The J gene is TRBJ2-1, the V gene TRBV28; TRBD2 matches 8 bases. The CDR3 covers 15 residues. From germline, CDR1 is MDHEN and CDR2 SYDVKM. V gave up 7 bases and J gave up 4 bases; unmatched junction bases: 9. The DNA for the CDR3 is TGTGCCAGCACCTCACCGGGGGGGGTGTACAATGAGCAGTTCTTC. Translated: CASTSPGGVYNEQFF. Based on the CDR3 plus reference TRBV28 and TRBJ2-1, the full variable domain is DVKVTQSSRYLVKRTGEKVFLECVQDMDHENMFWYRQDPGLGLRLIYFSYDVKMKEKGDIPEGYSVSREKKERFSLILESASTNQTSMYLCASTSPGGVYNEQFFGPGTRLTVL.

The chain is built from TRBV4-1 and TRBJ1-5; a weak D match, TRBD1 (6 bases). CDR1 is MGHRA and CDR2 is YSYEKL in the germline V gene. The V and J ends lost 2 bases and 6 bases respectively, with 17 bases between them. The CDR3 consists of 16 residues. The CDR3 reads CASSQSRVRGPQPQHF. The DNA for the CDR3 is TGCGCCAGCAGCCAAAGCAGGGTCAGGGGCCCTCAGCCCCAGCATTTT.

This clone was counted a few times. The V and J genes are TRBV18 and TRBJ2-1; D possibly corresponds to TRBD2 (6 bases). Germline CDR1 KGHSH, CDR2 LQKENI. The CDR3 spans 14 residues. V gave up 1 base and J gave up 6 bases, with 10 bases separating them. The CDR3 protein is CASSPLTGANEQFF. CDR3 bases: TGTGCCAGCTCACCACTGACGGGAGCCAATGAGCAGTTCTTC.

This clone was recorded a few times. This chain joins TRBV7-2 and TRBJ1-2, with 7 bases aligning to TRBD1. The CDR3 covers 16 residues. Germline loops: CDR1 SGHTA, CDR2 FQGNSA. V shed 5 bases and J 7 bases; nucleotides not matched to a gene: 16. The DNA of the CDR3 is TGTGCCAGCAGCCCGCCGGCGCTCAGACAGGGACCTGGCTACACCTTC. Residues: CASSPPALRQGPGYTF.

This clone was counted only a few times. The chain links TRBV5-1 to TRBJ2-5; D remains ambiguous. The CDR3 extends over 14 amino acids. Germline-derived CDR1 and CDR2 are SGHRS and YFSETQ. Trimming left V 0 bases short and J 2 bases short, with 8 bases between. CDR3 sequence (DNA): TGCGCCAGCAGCTTGGGCAGCCAGCAAGAGACCCAGTACTTC. Its translation: CASSLGSQQETQYF.

This clone turned up a few times. The chain links TRBV28 to TRBJ2-3; D ambiguous. Germline CDR1 MDHEN, CDR2 SYDVKM. This CDR3 comprises 11 residues. Trimming removed 7 bases at V and 6 bases at J, with 8 bases between. CDR3 coding DNA: TGTGCCAGCAATTATTTGGATACGCAGTATTTT. It translates to CASNYLDTQYF. The full variable domain, rest sourced from reference TRBV28 and TRBJ2-3, is DVKVTQSSRYLVKRTGEKVFLECVQDMDHENMFWYRQDPGLGLRLIYFSYDVKMKEKGDIPEGYSVSREKKERFSLILESASTNQTSMYLCASNYLDTQYFGPGTRLTVL.

This clone was seen a handful of times. The rearrangement uses TRBV21-1 and TRBJ2-2; the tabulated D call, TRBD1, remains unverified against the DNA. TRBV21-1 is termed a pseudogene. The CDR3 covers 17 residues. The DNA of the CDR3 is TGTGCCAGCAGTCCCTGCCCGGGACAGACTAACACCGGGGAGCTGTTTTTT. Translating it yields CASSPCPGQTNTGELFF.

The chain joins TRBV10-3 to TRBJ2-1; 7 bases match TRBD1. V lost 5 bases, J lost 1 base, and 2 bases stayed unmatched. The length of the CDR3 is 14 residues. Germline lookup yields CDR1 ENHRY and CDR2 SYGVKD. The CDR3 region has the DNA TGTGCCATCAGTCCGGGACAGTCCTACAATGAGCAGTTCTTC. Protein: CAISPGQSYNEQFF.

The V and J genes are TRBV6-6 and TRBJ2-5, with TRBD1 matching over 9 bases. V lost 4 bases, J lost 5 bases, and 5 bases stayed unmatched. The CDR3 length is 14 residues. The germline gives CDR1 MNHNY, CDR2 SVGAGI (reference sequence). CDR3 sequence: CASSSTGGWETQYF. CDR3 sequence (DNA): TGTGCCAGCAGTTCCACAGGGGGCTGGGAGACCCAGTACTTC.

This clone was seen more than once but under ten times. This chain connects TRBV7-2 to TRBJ2-7; D may be TRBD1 (6 bases). The V end lost 4 bases, the J end lost 3 bases, and 10 bases lay between the germline ends. The germline V gene has CDR1 SGHTA and CDR2 FQGNSA. The CDR3 sequence is 13 residues long. CDR3 in amino acids: CASSSGQIYEQYF. As DNA, the CDR3 is TGTGCCAGCAGCTCCGGACAGATCTACGAGCAGTACTTC.